Presented here are 5 T cell receptor beta chains from one specimen sequenced in a study of shared clonotypes between healthy human individuals. Profiled with immunoSEQ multiplex PCR; TCRdb holds only in-frame clones, not every one. The sample includes around 500,000 clones, 70% to 85% seen only once; the top ten take approximately 12%. The sequenced sample was PBMCs. These receptors were taken from a woman between 35 and 50 years old in good health. Some clones in this sample may be carry-over from other donors' samples.

The chain couples TRBV2 to TRBJ1-2; a weak D match, TRBD1 (5 bases). Per germline, CDR1 SNHLY and CDR2 FYNNEI. Trimming removed 6 bases at V and 7 bases at J, with 15 bases between. There are 13 residues in the CDR3. The CDR3 region has the DNA TGTGCCAGCAGCGTGGCCGGGGGTGGTGGCTACACCTTC. Its protein product is CASSVAGGGGYTF. The entire variable domain, with the rest obtained from reference TRBV2 and TRBJ1-2, is as follows: EPEVTQTPSHQVTQMGQEVILRCVPISNHLYFYWYRQILGQKVEFLVSFYNNEISEKSEIFDDQFSVERPDGSNFTLKIRSTKLEDSAMYFCASSVAGGGGYTFGSGTRLTVV.

The chain recombines TRBV5-1 with TRBJ1-6; D not certain. The CDR3 extends over 14 amino acids. In germline, CDR1 is SGHRS, CDR2 YFSETQ. Trimming removed 0 bases from V and 4 bases from J, with 5 bases in between. The CDR3 sequence is CASSLAGYNSPLHF. The CDR3 coding sequence is TGCGCCAGCAGCTTGGCGGGTTATAATTCACCCCTCCACTTT. The complete variable domain, with remaining parts taken from reference TRBV5-1 and TRBJ1-6, reads KAGVTQTPRYLIKTRGQQVTLSCSPISGHRSVSWYQQTPGQGLQFLFEYFSETQRNKGNFPGRFSGRQFSNSRSEMNVSTLELGDSALYLCASSLAGYNSPLHFGNGTRLTVT.

The gene calls are TRBV7-9 and TRBJ2-7; D might be TRBD1 or TRBD2, each matching 5 bases. With 5 bases removed from V and 0 bases from J, the gap between germline ends came to 14 bases. CDR3 size: 15 residues. Germline V gene data show CDR1 as SEHNR and CDR2 as FQNEAQ (reference sequence). The CDR3 loop reads CASSPRGATSYEQYF. The CDR3 DNA reads TGTGCCAGCAGCCCACGAGGGGCCACCTCCTACGAGCAGTACTTC.

The chain has TRBV11-1 and TRBJ2-3; tentative D call: TRBD2 (5 bases). The germline V gene has CDR1 SGHAT and CDR2 FQDESV (reference sequence). This CDR3 has 13 amino acids. Trimming pared 3 bases from V and 4 bases from J, leaving 8 bases between. The CDR3 DNA sequence: TGTGCCAGCAGCTTGGCGGGCCCAGATACGCAGTATTTT. It translates to CASSLAGPDTQYF.

This clone is a singleton in its sample. The chain recombines TRBV18 with TRBJ2-2, with 8 bases fitting TRBD1. The germline CDR1 and CDR2 sequences are KGHSH and LQKENI. The CDR3 has 14 residues. V trimming: 3 bases; J trimming: 7 bases; junction bases outside the gene matches: 4. CDR3 region: CASSPRRGHGELFF. DNA of the CDR3: TGTGCCAGCTCACCGCGCAGGGGGCACGGGGAGCTGTTTTTT.